This T cell receptor beta chain was captured by sequencing in a study of shared clonotypes between healthy human individuals. The repertoire was sequenced with immunoSEQ multiplex PCR; TCRdb's copy has only in-frame clones and lacks some. This table has around 940,000 clones, more than 75% appearing once. The CDR3 length is 14 residues. Per the germline V gene, CDR1 is SGHNT and CDR2 is YYREEE (reference sequence). V was clipped by 0 bases and J by 6 bases; unmatched bases: 3. Donors, healthy HIV-negative adults, lacked recent acute infections or vaccinations. Comment on this clone: Other DNA sequences of this sample code for an identical CDR3.

The J gene is TRBJ2-1, the V gene TRBV5-4, with 7 bases aligning to TRBD2. This TCR was sampled from a man aged 18-30 years in good health. The sequenced material came from memory CD4+ T cells sorted from blood. Subset given: CD45RA-negative fraction. The CDR3 DNA is TGTGCCAGCAGCTTGGGACTAGCAGGCAATGAGCAGTTCTTC. Translated: CASSLGLAGNEQFF.